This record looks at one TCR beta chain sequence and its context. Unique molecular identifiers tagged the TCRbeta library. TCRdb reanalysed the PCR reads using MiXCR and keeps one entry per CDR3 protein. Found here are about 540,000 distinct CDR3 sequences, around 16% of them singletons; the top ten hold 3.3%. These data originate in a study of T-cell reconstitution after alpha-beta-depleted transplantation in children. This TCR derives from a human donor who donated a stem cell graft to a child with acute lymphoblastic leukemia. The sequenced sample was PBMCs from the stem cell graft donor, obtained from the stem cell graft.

DNA of the CDR3: TGTGCCAGCAGTTTCCAGGGATGGGATGGCTACACCTTC. It codes for CASSFQGWDGYTF. The J gene is TRBJ1-2, the V gene TRBV12-3 or TRBV12-4; D might be TRBD1 (5 bases). CDR3 length: 13 residues. Trimming removed 3 bases at V and 6 bases at J, with 11 bases between.